The following is a T cell receptor (beta chain) sequence with its context. Its antigen is not known. This sample was included in a study of cytomegalovirus exposure and HLA in healthy donors. The study, taken as a whole, reports: Previously analyzed data showed that most TCR beta V segments were productive at a frequency of about 87% or about 30%. TCR beta V- and J-gene trimming was later associated with a missense DCLRE1C variant.

Healthy bone marrow donors made up the cohort. The CDR3 is made up of 15 amino acids. Germline lookup yields CDR1 MGHRA and CDR2 YSYEKL. J was trimmed by 2 bases and V by 4 bases; bases with no gene match: 6. This PCR relied on a set of 60 Vbeta primers and 13 Jbeta primers. Some clones are missing from TCRdb's copy, which holds only in-frame ones; the method was immunoSEQ multiplex PCR. The data contain about 130,000 clones, about 76% of them singletons. V gene TRBV4-1 combines with J gene TRBJ1-2, with TRBD1 matching over 8 bases. Sequencing input: PBMCs. This clonotype was obtained from a man aged 40-49 years in good health and CMV-seropositive. This CDR3 reads CASSLGTGGNYGYTF. In DNA form, the CDR3 reads TGCGCCAGCAGCCTCGGAACAGGGGGGAACTATGGCTACACCTTC.